This T cell receptor beta chain came from a study of blood T cell repertoires in COVID-19 (dated by TCRdb to about 2020). Regarding the research as a whole: The collaborator samples originated in the United States, Italy and Spain and spanned the acute and convalescent phases of COVID-19. The samples were drawn from two sources: the first 160 participants of the ongoing ImmuneRACE study, and fewer than 1,500 subjects contributed by 6 global collaborators. Subjects who had been exposed to COVID-19, were actively infected with it, or had recovered from it provided the deeply sampled blood TCRbeta repertoires that made up the dataset. The sample metadata nearly always contained a de-identified subject ID, COVID-19 status, age in years and sex. Where HLA class I and class II types were available, the types were taken from metadata supplied by the sample provider, not from assay-based typing. The repertoires were released in a freely available public database intended as a resource for research on the immune response to SARS-CoV-2. The prospective study material was composed of cDNA or gDNA derived from T cells, B-cell-depleted T cells, or PBMCs. Findings and caveats that apply to the study as a whole: Clinical and demographic metadata were provided uncurated, with the amount varying by source and participant.

The junction carries 14 bases between V and J, which are trimmed by 1 base and 10 bases respectively. The CDR3 has 13 amino acids, counting the end cysteine and phenylalanine. This entry keeps only the CDR3 DNA: 39 bases, framed from base 1. The germline V gene encodes CDR1 SGHDT and CDR2 YYEEEE. TCRbeta CDR3 regions were amplified from genomic DNA using the immunoSEQ Assay, a bias-controlled multiplex PCR. Processing in the source paper ran as follows. Within the assay, amplification of reference gene primers was used to estimate how many nucleated cells each sample contained. To quantify the absolute abundance of each unique TCRbeta CDR3 rearrangement, sequence reads were collapsed and filtered. For each sample, productive Simpson clonality was calculated as the square root of Simpson's diversity index over productive rearrangements. TCRdb's version of the immuneACCESS table is confined to in-frame rearrangements and falls short of the full clone set. An unresolved V gene accounts for under half of the shortfall where checked; the remainder is of unknown origin. V, J and clone size derive from that table, while D and trimming were established from the DNA sequence. The sample contains more than 250,000 clones, about nine tenths of them found a single time. The ten largest clones capture 1% of the sample.

The collaborating institutions used their own protocols to collect whole blood in K2EDTA tubes. For TCRbeta analysis, collaborators shipped samples in one of three forms: frozen whole blood, isolated PBMCs, or DNA extracted from either of those sample types. In the case of this clone: Its cognate antigen has yet to be identified. No much larger clone is present one base from it, and per-base qualities are unavailable.

This sequence was found in a middle-aged man with active or convalescent COVID-19. The chain links TRBV5-6 with TRBJ1-1; TRBD1 could be the D gene, as 5 bases match. Sequenced sample: peripheral blood. The DNA is TGTGCCAGCAGCTTGAAGGGACCGGAGGGAGCTTTCTTT. This translates into CASSLKGPEGAFF.